These T cell receptor beta chains were read from a single sample in a study of regulatory T cells in long-lasting Graves disease. Via MiXCR, TCRdb re-called the multiplex PCR reads, giving one row per CDR3 protein. The data show 560,000 or so distinct CDR3 sequences, around 16% seen once. These data were also reused for a study on T cells in Graves' hyperthyroidism and ophthalmopathy.

The sequences come from peripheral blood mononuclear cells (PBMCs), collected at new diagnosis, from a patient treated with antithyroid drugs. The receptor source for this set is a man younger than 35 with Graves disease. The CDR3 runs from the conserved cysteine through the conserved F or W. Fields, in order: clone size, J gene, V gene, D gene, CDR3 protein, CDR3 DNA. D genes are given only for firm matches. The listing skips clone size in some rows; elsewhere it reads once, few, many or a size class.

>NA|TRBJ1-2|TRBV5-1|TRBD1
CASSSFFPGGEGYTF
TGCGCCAGCAGCTCCTTTTTCCCAGGGGGCGAAGGCTACACCTTC
>NA|TRBJ1-2|TRBV9|TRBD1
CASSHDRGLSGYTF
TGTGCCAGCAGCCATGACAGGGGGCTTAGTGGCTACACCTTC
>many|TRBJ2-7|TRBV28|TRBD2
CASSRTSSYEQYF
TGTGCCAGCAGCCGGACTAGCTCCTACGAGCAGTACTTC
>many|TRBJ2-5|TRBV20-1|NA
CSASRYEETQYF
TGCAGTGCTAGCAGATACGAAGAGACCCAGTACTTC
>many|TRBJ2-3|TRBV7-9|TRBD2
CASSNSGAYSTDTQYF
TGTGCCAGCAGCAACAGCGGGGCATATAGTACAGATACGCAGTATTTT
>many|TRBJ2-7|TRBV7-8|NA
CASSLDSLYEQYF
TGTGCCAGCAGCTTAGACAGTCTCTACGAGCAGTACTTC
>many|TRBJ1-3|TRBV7-8|NA
CASSLGTIGNTIYF
TGTGCCAGCAGCCTGGGGACAATTGGAAACACCATATATTTT
>NA|TRBJ2-2|TRBV7-3|NA
CASSKRSGANTGELFF
TGTGCCAGCAGCAAGCGTAGCGGAGCGAACACCGGGGAGCTGTTTTTT
>many|TRBJ2-7|TRBV28|NA
CASSFPFRDEQYF
TGTGCCAGCAGTTTCCCCTTCCGTGACGAGCAGTACTTC
>NA|TRBJ1-6|TRBV4-1|NA
CASSQDGGRVESPLHF
TGCGCCAGCAGCCAAGATGGCGGCAGGGTGGAATCACCCCTCCACTTT
>NA|TRBJ1-5|TRBV12-3/TRBV12-4|NA
CASTLSGEDQPQHF
TGTGCCAGCACCCTCTCAGGGGAGGATCAGCCCCAGCATTTT
>many|TRBJ2-3|TRBV20-1|TRBD2
CSASPLAGDTTDTQYF
TGCAGTGCTAGTCCCTTAGCGGGAGACACCACAGATACGCAGTATTTT
>many|TRBJ1-3|TRBV27|TRBD1
CASRTTGAGNTIYF
TGTGCCAGCAGGACCACAGGGGCTGGAAACACCATATATTTT
>NA|TRBJ2-3|TRBV7-9|TRBD1
CASSPGQGRSSTDTQYF
TGTGCCAGCAGCCCCGGACAGGGGAGGTCGAGCACAGATACGCAGTATTTT
>many|TRBJ2-3|TRBV20-1|TRBD1
CSAGGQGALTLTDTQYF
TGCAGTGCTGGGGGACAGGGGGCCCTCACCCTCACAGATACGCAGTATTTT
>NA|TRBJ2-1|TRBV20-1|NA
CSVGKFSYNEQFF
TGCAGTGTGGGCAAATTTTCCTACAATGAGCAGTTCTTC
>NA|TRBJ2-7|TRBV7-8|TRBD2
CASGLTSGRFEQYF
TGTGCCAGCGGCTTGACTAGCGGGAGATTCGAGCAGTACTTC
>NA|TRBJ2-2|TRBV4-2|TRBD2
CASSQDPLAGAGGELFF
TGTGCCAGCAGCCAAGATCCCCTAGCGGGAGCCGGCGGGGAGCTGTTTTTT
>many|TRBJ2-6|TRBV27|NA
CASSSDGLPGANVLTF
TGTGCCAGCAGTTCGGACGGCCTCCCTGGGGCCAACGTCCTGACTTTC
>many|TRBJ2-7|TRBV11-2|NA
CASSQENRVASYEQYF
TGTGCCAGCAGCCAAGAGAACAGGGTGGCATCCTACGAGCAGTACTTC
>NA|TRBJ1-3|TRBV2|NA
CASKDSGNTIYF
TGTGCCAGCAAGGACTCTGGAAACACCATATATTTT
>many|TRBJ2-7|TRBV20-1|TRBD1
CSARAQGELYEQYF
TGCAGTGCTAGGGCACAGGGGGAGCTCTACGAGCAGTACTTC
>many|TRBJ2-1|TRBV28|TRBD2
CASIRTSGSGNEQFF
TGTGCCAGCATTCGGACTAGCGGGAGTGGTAATGAGCAGTTCTTC
>few|TRBJ2-7|TRBV20-1|NA
CSARMVEQYF
TGCAGTGCTAGAATGGTCGAGCAGTACTTC
>few|TRBJ2-7|TRBV6-2/TRBV6-3|NA
CASSYVGSDSEQYF
TGTGCCAGCAGTTACGTTGGTTCCGATTCCGAGCAGTACTTC
>NA|TRBJ2-3|TRBV6-5|NA
CASSSGETSVTDTQYF
TGTGCCAGCAGTTCTGGGGAGACTTCTGTCACAGATACGCAGTATTTT
>many|TRBJ1-2|TRBV6-5|NA
CASSYSSLNWSGYTF
TGTGCCAGCAGTTACTCGAGTCTAAACTGGAGCGGCTACACCTTC
>many|TRBJ2-3|TRBV28|TRBD2
CASRIGTSGRSWVTQYF
TGTGCCAGCAGAATAGGGACTAGCGGGAGATCGTGGGTTACGCAGTATTTT
>few|TRBJ2-2|TRBV2|TRBD2
CASNLAGGVVSTGELFF
TGTGCCAGCAACTTAGCGGGAGGCGTTGTGTCTACCGGGGAGCTGTTTTTT
>NA|TRBJ2-3|TRBV27|TRBD2
CASSHTGGLAPDTQYF
TGTGCCAGCAGCCACACCGGGGGACTAGCGCCAGATACGCAGTATTTT
>few|TRBJ1-6|TRBV30|NA
CAWSVPGNMLHF
TGTGCCTGGAGTGTACCAGGGAATATGCTCCACTTT
>NA|TRBJ2-7|TRBV30|NA
CAWSRASGRRGEQYF
TGTGCCTGGAGCCGTGCTTCGGGAAGGAGGGGCGAGCAGTACTTC
>many|TRBJ2-1|TRBV27|TRBD2
CASRPSGTSSYNEQFF
TGTGCCAGCAGACCTAGCGGGACAAGCTCCTACAATGAGCAGTTCTTC
>many|TRBJ2-3|TRBV5-6|NA
CASSPREKDTQYF
TGTGCCAGCAGCCCCCGGGAGAAGGATACGCAGTATTTT
>many|TRBJ2-3|TRBV29-1|NA
CSVEDSTDTQYF
TGCAGCGTTGAGGACTCTACAGATACGCAGTATTTT
>NA|TRBJ2-1|TRBV3-1|TRBD2
CASSQGRTSGRAVGEQFF
TGTGCCAGCAGCCAAGGCCGGACTAGCGGGAGGGCCGTAGGTGAGCAGTTCTTC
>few|TRBJ1-2|TRBV2|NA
CASSDIGTLGYGYTF
TGTGCCAGCAGTGATATAGGGACCTTGGGCTATGGCTACACCTTC
>NA|TRBJ2-7|TRBV2|NA
CASSLVSGFNEQYF
TGTGCCAGCAGCTTAGTTTCTGGGTTCAACGAGCAGTACTTC
>NA|TRBJ2-1|TRBV20-1|TRBD1
CSAGNRGPSSYNEQFF
TGCAGTGCGGGGAACAGGGGGCCGAGCTCCTACAATGAGCAGTTCTTC
>many|TRBJ2-5|TRBV6-1|TRBD1
CASRPRQGAQETQYF
TGTGCCAGCAGGCCCCGACAGGGGGCTCAAGAGACCCAGTACTTC
>NA|TRBJ2-7|TRBV6-4|NA
CASPKQRADSYEQYF
TGTGCCAGCCCCAAGCAGAGGGCTGATTCCTACGAGCAGTACTTC